This T cell receptor (beta chain) was found in a study of beta chain features in type 1 diabetes. Looking at the study overall: Healthy donors and patients showed comparable age, gender and cell yields.

The isolated RNA, all of it, was reverse transcribed, so expressed TCRB transcripts were what got sequenced. Libraries were prepared by immunoSEQ multiplex PCR; TCRdb keeps only in-frame clonotypes and omits some of them. The data show roughly 300,000 clones, 13% to 15% seen once. CD45RO/CCR7/CD25/CD127/CD95/CD27 sorting isolated CD4+ naive, central memory, regulatory and stem cell-like memory cells. General study findings and limits: PCR might favor shorter templates, equally in patients and controls.

The CDR3 length is 17 residues. Germline trimming cut 4 bases from V and 5 bases from J; bases unmatched to any gene: 13. Per germline, CDR1 SGHTA and CDR2 FQGNSA. Comments on this clone: Its antigen is unknown.

The clonotype was recovered from a young man in good health. The chain couples TRBV7-2 to TRBJ2-5; 10 positions match TRBD2. Source material: central memory CD4+ T cells from blood. The DNA for the CDR3 is TGTGCCAGCAGCTCGGGAGCGGGGGGGCCGGGTAGGGAGACCCAGTACTTC. Its protein is CASSSGAGGPGRETQYF.